These 13 T cell receptor beta chains were sequenced from one sample in a study of monozygotic twins with inflammatory bowel disease. Each CDR3 protein gets one entry in TCRdb, which reprocessed the 5' RACE reads and gives no DNA. The sample totals fewer than 550,000 distinct CDR3 sequences. Sequenced sample: blood. All receptors derive from a human donor with ulcerative colitis or Crohn's disease, or a healthy co-twin of an affected twin (not recorded which).

The chain combines TRBV10-3 with TRBJ2-5; TCRdb selects TRBD1, and the lack of DNA leaves this call unchecked. Germline CDR1 is ENHRY and CDR2 is SYGVKD. This CDR3 comprises 13 residues. CDR3 amino acids: CAISEIQGETQYF.

The V call is TRBV28, the J call TRBJ1-6; the TRBD1 assignment by TCRdb is unverifiable without DNA. CDR1 and CDR2 from the germline V gene are MDHEN and SYDVKM. The CDR3 is 18 amino acids. CDR3 sequence reads: CASSLGADASSYNSPLHF.

The rearrangement links TRBV5-4 to TRBJ1-5; the TCRdb D gene call, TRBD1, has no DNA to confirm it. The CDR3 has 16 amino acids. Germline CDR1 SGHNT, CDR2 YYREEE (reference sequence). CDR3 in amino acids: CASSFPPSDSNQPQHF.

The genes are TRBV19 and TRBJ2-1; TCRdb names TRBD2, which stays unverified in the absence of DNA. Per germline, CDR1 LNHDA and CDR2 SQIVND (reference sequence). The CDR3 covers 18 residues. This CDR3 reads CASSSKGGSGGTYNEQFF.

The chain has TRBV5-1 and TRBJ1-1. The germline CDR1 and CDR2 sequences are SGHRS and YFSETQ. The CDR3 totals 14 residues. CDR3 residues: CASSLASRKTEAFF.

This CDR3 reads CASSQDRSGVTGNTIYF. The rearrangement links TRBV4-2 to TRBJ1-3. Germline V gives CDR1 LGHNA, CDR2 YNFKEQ. The CDR3 covers 17 residues.

V gene TRBV9 combines with J gene TRBJ1-5; the D call from TCRdb, TRBD1, cannot be confirmed without DNA. Germline V lookup: CDR1 SGDLS, CDR2 YYNGEE. The CDR3 runs 16 residues. The CDR3 spells CSSSVDPPGSNQPQHF.

The V and J genes are TRBV5-1 and TRBJ1-1; TCRdb gives TRBD1 as the D gene, but with no DNA this cannot be confirmed. The CDR3 has 14 amino acids. Germline CDR1 reads SGHRS; CDR2 reads YFSETQ. The chain's CDR3 is CASATGTMNTEAFF.

The chain has TRBV5-1 and TRBJ2-5; without DNA, the TCRdb call of TRBD1 cannot be checked. The CDR3 length is 15 residues. Germline-derived CDR1 and CDR2 are SGHRS and YFSETQ. The CDR3 reads CASSSPTGAQETQYF.

The rearrangement joins TRBV10-3 to TRBJ1-2; the TCRdb call, TRBD1, lacks DNA for checking. Germline V gives CDR1 ENHRY, CDR2 SYGVKD. CDR3 length: 12 residues. The CDR3 protein is CAIKGPNYGYTF.

The V and J genes are TRBV6-5 and TRBJ2-3; TCRdb outputs TRBD2, but without DNA this stays unchecked. CDR1 and CDR2 from the germline V gene are MNHEY and SVGAGI. The CDR3 totals 17 residues. The CDR3 region is CASSYSTSGRIGDTQYF.

This CDR3 is CASRPEGTAYGYTF. The V and J genes are TRBV19 and TRBJ1-2; the D call from TCRdb, TRBD1, cannot be confirmed without DNA. The CDR3 is 14 residues long. Germline V gives CDR1 LNHDA, CDR2 SQIVND (reference sequence).

The gene calls are TRBV20-1 and TRBJ1-5; TCRdb selects TRBD1, and the lack of DNA leaves this call unchecked. The germline V gene encodes CDR1 DFQATT and CDR2 SNEGSKA (reference sequence). This CDR3 comprises 14 residues. The CDR3 is CSAKGQGGNQPQHF.